Below are 18 T cell receptor beta chains sequenced from a single sample in a study of a mutant IDH1 vaccine in newly diagnosed glioma. Time point here: week 47, end of study. Vaccine doses each comprised 300 ug of mutant IDH1 20-mer peptide, with topical imiquimod. The assay was immunoSEQ multiplex PCR, and TCRdb's table has in-frame clones only and misses some. The sample comprises fewer than 35,000 clones, 80% to 85% of which are singletons, and about 30% rests with the top ten. What these receptors recognize is not known. Source: PBMCs, taken from a glioma patient whose treatment included an IDH1 peptide vaccine. These TCRs come from a young man with glioma.

CDR3 nucleotides: TGTGCCAGCAGCCCCCTAATTGGGACAACAACTAATGAAAAACTGTTTTTT. Its protein product is CASSPLIGTTTNEKLFF. The gene calls are TRBV7-9 and TRBJ1-4, with TRBD1 as a possible D gene (6 bases). Germline CDR1 reads SEHNR; CDR2 reads FQNEAQ (reference sequence). The CDR3 totals 17 residues. Between the trimmed V and J ends, which lost 5 bases and 0 bases, there was a span of 16 bases.

CDR3 sequence (DNA): TGTGCCTGGAGGAGACACAGGGATGAGCAGTTCTTC. It specifies CAWRRHRDEQFF. The rearrangement uses TRBV30 and TRBJ2-1; D possibly corresponds to TRBD1 (6 bases). Trimming left V 3 bases short and J 8 bases short, with 11 bases between. From germline, CDR1 is GTSNPN and CDR2 SVGIG (reference sequence). The CDR3 runs to 12 residues.

In its sample, this clone was seen once. The chain uses TRBV7-2 and TRBJ1-2, with D unresolved. This CDR3 is 13 amino acids long. The V end lost 6 bases, the J end lost 1 base, and 9 bases lay between the germline ends. Germline values: CDR1 SGHTA, CDR2 FQGNSA. The CDR3 protein is CASSHLYNYGYTF. CDR3 nucleotides: TGTGCCAGCAGTCACCTGTATAACTATGGCTACACCTTC.

V is TRBV5-5 and J is TRBJ2-1; possible D gene TRBD1, 6 bases. This CDR3 has 14 amino acids. Germline V gives CDR1 SGHKS, CDR2 YYEKEE (reference sequence). Trimming took off 4 bases at V and 5 bases at J, with 13 bases between the two ends. Here the CDR3 DNA reads TGTGCCAGCAGCCTTTCTGAGGGGGACAATGAGCAGTTCTTC. Translated: CASSLSEGDNEQFF.

Here the CDR3 reads CASTNGGESNQPQHF. The CDR3 nucleotides are TGTGCCAGTACCAATGGGGGGGAGAGCAATCAGCCCCAGCATTTT. The V and J genes are TRBV19 and TRBJ1-5; D perhaps matches TRBD1 (5 bases). The V end lost 7 bases, the J end lost 1 base, and 14 bases lay between the germline ends. Germline V gene data show CDR1 as LNHDA and CDR2 as SQIVND (reference sequence). The CDR3 runs 15 residues. Drawing the rest from reference TRBV19 and TRBJ1-5, the complete variable domain is DGGITQSPKYLFRKEGQNVTLSCEQNLNHDAMYWYRQDPGQGLRLIYYSQIVNDFQKGDIAEGYSVSREKKESFPLTVTSAQKNPTAFYLCASTNGGESNQPQHFGDGTRLSIL.

V and J are TRBV30 and TRBJ2-5; D uncertain. In germline, CDR1 is GTSNPN, CDR2 SVGIG (reference sequence). This CDR3 contains 13 residues. V was cut by 1 base and J by 0 bases, with 6 bases left in between. The CDR3 loop reads CAWSEADQETQYF. Here the CDR3 DNA reads TGTGCCTGGAGTGAGGCAGACCAAGAGACCCAGTACTTC.

The gene calls are TRBV7-2 and TRBJ1-5; D is unclear. Germline V gene sequence: CDR1 SGHTA, CDR2 FQGNSA. The CDR3 extends over 12 amino acids. V lost 5 bases and J lost 3, with 5 bases in between. CDR3 sequence (DNA): TGTGCCAGCAGCCTACACAATCAGCCCCAGCATTTT. Protein product: CASSLHNQPQHF.

This clone occurred a few times. The chain couples TRBV28 to TRBJ2-1, with 9 bases matching TRBD2. Trimming took 4 bases from V and 8 from J; bases not matched to a gene: 9. CDR1 and CDR2 (germline): MDHEN, SYDVKM. The CDR3 contains 15 residues. The DNA of the CDR3 is TGTGCCAGCAGTTCTGCGGGGGGGCGATTCGATGAGCAGTTCTTC. Amino acid sequence: CASSSAGGRFDEQFF.

This chain links TRBV5-5 with TRBJ1-1, with D unresolved. Trimming took 4 bases from V and 0 from J, leaving 13 bases between them. Germline V gene data show CDR1 as SGHKS and CDR2 as YYEKEE (reference sequence). CDR3 length: 15 residues. For the CDR3, the DNA is TGTGCCAGCAGCATGGACCGAATTATGAACACTGAAGCTTTCTTT. Translated: CASSMDRIMNTEAFF.

This rearrangement joins TRBV9 to TRBJ2-7; weak D call: TRBD2 (5 bases). The CDR3 length is 15 residues. Germline assignment: CDR1 SGDLS and CDR2 YYNGEE. With 4 bases removed from V and 5 bases from J, the gap between germline ends came to 19 bases. CDR3 amino acids: CASSPEGNSEDEQYF. CDR3 DNA sequence: TGTGCCAGCAGCCCAGAGGGCAACTCGGAGGACGAGCAGTACTTC.

This sequence joins TRBV10-3 and TRBJ2-7; 15 bases line up with TRBD2. The CDR3 is made up of 18 amino acids. The germline CDR1 and CDR2 sequences are ENHRY and SYGVKD. Trimming removed 2 bases from V and 2 bases from J; junction bases left unmatched: 7. The CDR3 nucleotides are TGTGCCATCAGTGAGCAAGGACTAGCGGGAGGGGTGGCCTACGAGCAGTACTTC. This sequence encodes CAISEQGLAGGVAYEQYF.

This sequence joins TRBV14 and TRBJ2-3; possible D gene TRBD2, 7 bases. The germline V gene encodes CDR1 SGHDN and CDR2 FVKESK. The germline V and J ends were trimmed by 2 bases and 6 bases, with 18 bases remaining between them. The CDR3 runs 16 residues. CDR3 region: CASSQYGDGGPDTQYF. The DNA of the CDR3 is TGTGCCAGCAGCCAATATGGTGACGGGGGGCCGGATACGCAGTATTTT.

In this sample, this clone turned up once. The chain combines TRBV29-1 with TRBJ2-7, with TRBD1 as a possible D gene (6 bases). Trimming left V 5 bases short and J 5 bases short, with 16 bases between. Germline lookup yields CDR1 SQVTM and CDR2 ANQGSEA. The CDR3 has 13 residues. The CDR3 DNA is TGCAGCGTTCAGAGGACCCAGGGGCACGAGCAGTACTTC. It encodes CSVQRTQGHEQYF.

This chain connects TRBV5-4 to TRBJ2-2; no clear D gene. Germline assignment: CDR1 SGHNT and CDR2 YYREEE (reference sequence). The CDR3 is made up of 14 amino acids. V was pared by 1 base and J by 0 bases, with 4 bases between. The CDR3 DNA sequence: TGTGCCAGCAGCTTGCTATCGAACACCGGGGAGCTGTTTTTT. Translated: CASSLLSNTGELFF.

J is TRBJ1-6 and V is TRBV30; TRBD1 is a possible D gene (5 bases). The CDR3 consists of 13 residues. V was cut by 4 bases and J by 6 bases, with 10 bases left in between. Germline lookup yields CDR1 GTSNPN and CDR2 SVGIG (reference sequence). The CDR3 here is CAWTRQSNSPLHF. Written as DNA, the CDR3 is TGTGCCTGGACCCGACAGTCTAATTCACCCCTCCACTTT.

V usage is TRBV30 and J usage is TRBJ2-5; 9 positions match TRBD1. The germline gives CDR1 GTSNPN, CDR2 SVGIG (reference sequence). The CDR3 runs 19 residues. V lost 0 bases, J lost 1 base, and 15 bases stayed unmatched. The CDR3 sequence is CAWSVFYHGSGQGQETQYF. The CDR3, as DNA: TGTGCCTGGAGTGTATTTTATCATGGCTCGGGACAGGGCCAAGAGACCCAGTACTTC.

V usage is TRBV5-1 and J usage is TRBJ2-5; perhaps D is TRBD1 or TRBD2 (6 bases each). Germline V CDR1 and CDR2: SGHRS, YFSETQ. The CDR3 is 15 residues long. The germline V and J ends were trimmed by 4 bases and 3 bases, with 16 bases remaining between them. CDR3 loop: CASSTEGGVKETQYF. For the CDR3, the DNA is TGCGCCAGCAGCACCGAGGGGGGCGTGAAAGAGACCCAGTACTTC.

The chain employs TRBV5-5 and TRBJ1-2, with D maybe TRBD1 (6 bases). There are 15 residues in the CDR3. Germline CDR1 SGHKS, CDR2 YYEKEE (reference sequence). Trimming pared 4 bases from V and 5 bases from J, leaving 18 bases between. The CDR3: CASSPGQQELYGYTF. In DNA, the CDR3 is TGTGCCAGCAGCCCAGGACAGCAGGAATTATATGGCTACACCTTC.